The clone carrying this T cell receptor beta chain was picked up many times. The antigen is undetermined. V was clipped by 1 base and J by 5 bases; unmatched bases: 7. Germline lookup yields CDR1 MNHNS and CDR2 SASEGT. CDR3 length: 15 residues. This sample is part of a study of T cell repertoires in cytomegalovirus infection. MiXCR, run by TCRdb on the reads, gives a single entry per CDR3 protein. The sample holds approximately 500,000 distinct CDR3 sequences, approximately 10% seen once. Findings of the study overall: Carriers of CMV and the relevant HLA type were discriminated by public TCR beta frequency.

The chain carries TRBV6-1 and TRBJ2-5, with 7 nucleotides matching TRBD2. Sequencing input: PBMCs. The receptor comes from a human donor in good health (CMV status not recorded). Some clones in this sample may be carry-over from other donors' samples. The DNA for the CDR3 is TGTGCCAGCAGTGAAGGGGCGGGGGTCCTGGAGACCCAGTACTTC. Encoded protein: CASSEGAGVLETQYF.